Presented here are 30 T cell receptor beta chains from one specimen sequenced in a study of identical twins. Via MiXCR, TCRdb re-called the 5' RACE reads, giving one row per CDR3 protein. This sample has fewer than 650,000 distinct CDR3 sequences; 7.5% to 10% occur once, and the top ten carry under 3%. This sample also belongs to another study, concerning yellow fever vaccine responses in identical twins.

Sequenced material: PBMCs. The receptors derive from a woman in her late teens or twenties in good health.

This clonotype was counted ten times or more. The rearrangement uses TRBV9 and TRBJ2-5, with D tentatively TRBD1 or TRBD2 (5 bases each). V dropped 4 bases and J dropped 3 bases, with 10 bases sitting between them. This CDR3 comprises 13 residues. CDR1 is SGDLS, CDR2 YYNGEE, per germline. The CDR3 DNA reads TGTGCCAGCAGCCCCCAGGGAGAAGAGACCCAGTACTTC. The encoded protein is CASSPQGEETQYF.

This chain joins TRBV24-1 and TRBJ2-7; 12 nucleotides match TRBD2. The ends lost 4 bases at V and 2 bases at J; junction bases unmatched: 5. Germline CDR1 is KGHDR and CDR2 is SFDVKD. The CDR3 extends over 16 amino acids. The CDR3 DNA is TGTGCCACCAGTGACCCTACTAGCGGGAGGACCTACGAGCAGTACTTC. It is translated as CATSDPTSGRTYEQYF.

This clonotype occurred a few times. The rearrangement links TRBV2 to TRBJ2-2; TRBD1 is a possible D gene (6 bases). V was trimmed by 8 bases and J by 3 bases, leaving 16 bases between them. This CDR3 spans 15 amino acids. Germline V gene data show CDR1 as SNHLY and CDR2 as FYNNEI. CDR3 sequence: CASGLRGSDTGELFF. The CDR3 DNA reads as TGTGCCAGCGGACTCAGGGGATCGGACACCGGGGAGCTGTTTTTT.

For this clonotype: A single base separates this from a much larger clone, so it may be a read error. The CDR3 bases are TGTGCCAGCAGTGAATGCGGACTAGCGGGGGGGCCTACCGGGGAGCTGTTTTTT. Translated, it gives CASSECGLAGGPTGELFF. The chain is built from TRBV6-1 and TRBJ2-2; TRBD2 matches 15 bases. Looked up from germline, CDR1 is MNHNS and CDR2 is SASEGT. With 2 bases clipped from V and 5 bases from J, the junction kept 6 bases outside the gene matches. This CDR3 region has 18 residues.

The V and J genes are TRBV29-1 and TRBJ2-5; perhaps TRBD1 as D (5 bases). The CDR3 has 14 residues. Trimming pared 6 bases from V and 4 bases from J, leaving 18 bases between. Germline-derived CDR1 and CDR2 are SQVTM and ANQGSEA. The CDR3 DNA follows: TGCAGCGTCGCGACTGACAGATGCCTAGAGACCCAGTACTTC. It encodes CSVATDRCLETQYF. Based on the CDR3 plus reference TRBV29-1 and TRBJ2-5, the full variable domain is SAVISQKPSRDICQRGTSLTIQCQVDSQVTMMFWYRQQPGQSLTLIATANQGSEATYESGFVIDKFPISRPNLTFSTLTVSNMSPEDSSIYLCSVATDRCLETQYFGPGTRLLVL.

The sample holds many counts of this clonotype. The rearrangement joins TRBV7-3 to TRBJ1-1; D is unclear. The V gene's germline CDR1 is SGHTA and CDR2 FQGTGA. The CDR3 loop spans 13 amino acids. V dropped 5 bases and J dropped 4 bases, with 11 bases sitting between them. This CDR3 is CASSPYRGTEAFF. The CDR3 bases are TGTGCCAGCAGCCCTTACCGGGGCACTGAAGCTTTCTTT.

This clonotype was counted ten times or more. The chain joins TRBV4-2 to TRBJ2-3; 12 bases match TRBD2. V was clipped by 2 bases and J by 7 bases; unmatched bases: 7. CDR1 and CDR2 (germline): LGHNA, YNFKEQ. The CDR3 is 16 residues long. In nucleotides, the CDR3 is TGTGCCAGCAGCCAATCGGCTAGCGGGGGGGCGAATACGCAGTATTTT. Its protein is CASSQSASGGANTQYF.

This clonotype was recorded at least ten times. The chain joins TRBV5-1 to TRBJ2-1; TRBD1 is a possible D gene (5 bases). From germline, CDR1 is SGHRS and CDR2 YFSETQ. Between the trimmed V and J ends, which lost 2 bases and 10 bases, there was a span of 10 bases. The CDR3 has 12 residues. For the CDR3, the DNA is TGCGCCAGCAGCTTCACAGGCGAAGAGCAGTTCTTC. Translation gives CASSFTGEEQFF.

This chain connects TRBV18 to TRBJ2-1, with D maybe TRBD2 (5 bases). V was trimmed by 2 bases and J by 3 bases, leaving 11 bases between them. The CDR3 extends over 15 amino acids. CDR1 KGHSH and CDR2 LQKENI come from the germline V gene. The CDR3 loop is CASSPNGVVYNEQFF. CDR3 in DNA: TGTGCCAGCTCACCAAACGGGGTAGTCTACAATGAGCAGTTCTTC.

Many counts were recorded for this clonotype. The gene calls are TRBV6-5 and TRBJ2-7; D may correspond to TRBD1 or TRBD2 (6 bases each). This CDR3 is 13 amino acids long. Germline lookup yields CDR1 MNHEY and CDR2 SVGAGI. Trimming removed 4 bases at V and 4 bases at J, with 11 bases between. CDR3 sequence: CASSSQGRYEQYF. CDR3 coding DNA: TGTGCCAGCAGTTCCCAGGGGAGGTACGAGCAGTACTTC.

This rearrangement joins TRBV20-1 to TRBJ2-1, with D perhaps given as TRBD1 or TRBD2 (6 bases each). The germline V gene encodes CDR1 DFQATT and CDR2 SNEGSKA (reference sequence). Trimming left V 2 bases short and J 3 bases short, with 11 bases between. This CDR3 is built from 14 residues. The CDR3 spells CSARRGEFYNEQFF. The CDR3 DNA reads TGCAGTGCTAGAAGGGGGGAGTTCTACAATGAGCAGTTCTTC.

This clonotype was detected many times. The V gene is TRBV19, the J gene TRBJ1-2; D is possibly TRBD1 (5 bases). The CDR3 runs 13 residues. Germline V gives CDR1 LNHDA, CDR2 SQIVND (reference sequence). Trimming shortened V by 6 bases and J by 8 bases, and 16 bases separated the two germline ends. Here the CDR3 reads CASSLDAWDGYTF. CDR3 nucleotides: TGTGCCAGTAGCCTTGACGCTTGGGACGGCTACACCTTC. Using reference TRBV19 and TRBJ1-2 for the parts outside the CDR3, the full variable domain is DGGITQSPKYLFRKEGQNVTLSCEQNLNHDAMYWYRQDPGQGLRLIYYSQIVNDFQKGDIAEGYSVSREKKESFPLTVTSAQKNPTAFYLCASSLDAWDGYTFGSGTRLTVV.

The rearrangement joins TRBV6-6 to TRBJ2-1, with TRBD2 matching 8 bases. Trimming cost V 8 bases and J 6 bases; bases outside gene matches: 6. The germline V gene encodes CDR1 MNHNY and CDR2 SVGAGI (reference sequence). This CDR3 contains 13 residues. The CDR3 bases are TGTGCCAGCGCTAGCGGGTTGGGCAATGAGCAGTTCTTC. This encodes CASASGLGNEQFF.

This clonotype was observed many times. The CDR3 bases are TGTGCCAGCAGTGCCGGGCGGGGGGATGAGCAGTTCTTC. Translating it yields CASSAGRGDEQFF. J is TRBJ2-1 and V is TRBV6-1; 8 bases agree with TRBD2. Per germline, CDR1 MNHNS and CDR2 SASEGT. V shed 4 bases, J shed 8 bases, and the junction held 4 bases outside the gene matches. This CDR3 is 13 amino acids long.

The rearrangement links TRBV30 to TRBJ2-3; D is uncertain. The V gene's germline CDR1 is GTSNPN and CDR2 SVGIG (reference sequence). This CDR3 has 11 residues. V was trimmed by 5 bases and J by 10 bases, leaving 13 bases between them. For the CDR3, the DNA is TGTGCCTGGCCGACGGTCTTGGCGCAGTATTTT. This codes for CAWPTVLAQYF.

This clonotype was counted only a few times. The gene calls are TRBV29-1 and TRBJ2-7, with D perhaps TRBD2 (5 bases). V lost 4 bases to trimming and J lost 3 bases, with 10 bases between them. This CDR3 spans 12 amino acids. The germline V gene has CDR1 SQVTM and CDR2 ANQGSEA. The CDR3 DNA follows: TGCAGCGTTGTCAGCGGCGTCTACGAGCAGTACTTC. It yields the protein CSVVSGVYEQYF.

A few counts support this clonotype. This CDR3 is CASSVLVSSTDTQYF. CDR3 bases: TGTGCCAGCAGCGTCCTAGTTTCTAGCACAGATACGCAGTATTTT. The chain employs TRBV9 and TRBJ2-3; D is undetermined. CDR1 is SGDLS, CDR2 YYNGEE, per germline. There are 15 residues in the CDR3. V dropped 2 bases and J dropped 0 bases, with 10 bases sitting between them.

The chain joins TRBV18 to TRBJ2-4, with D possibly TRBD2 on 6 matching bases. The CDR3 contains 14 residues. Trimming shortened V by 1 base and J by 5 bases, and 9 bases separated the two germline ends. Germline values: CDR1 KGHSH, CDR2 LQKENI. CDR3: CASSPRSGENIQYF. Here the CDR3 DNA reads TGTGCCAGCTCACCACGATCGGGAGAAAACATTCAGTACTTC.

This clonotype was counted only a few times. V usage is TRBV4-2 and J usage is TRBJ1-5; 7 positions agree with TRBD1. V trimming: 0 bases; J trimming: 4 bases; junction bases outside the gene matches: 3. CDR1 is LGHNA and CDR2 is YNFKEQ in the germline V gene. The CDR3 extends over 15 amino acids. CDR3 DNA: TGTGCCAGCAGCCAAGAGGGACAGACTAATCAGCCCCAGCATTTT. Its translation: CASSQEGQTNQPQHF.

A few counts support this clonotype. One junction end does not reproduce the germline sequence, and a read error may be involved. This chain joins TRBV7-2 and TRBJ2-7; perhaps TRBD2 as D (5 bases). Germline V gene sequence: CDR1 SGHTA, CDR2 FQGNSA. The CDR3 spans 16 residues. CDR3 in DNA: TGTGCCAACAGCTTAGTAGGAGCGGACGGGACCTACGAGCAGTACTTC. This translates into CANSLVGADGTYEQYF.

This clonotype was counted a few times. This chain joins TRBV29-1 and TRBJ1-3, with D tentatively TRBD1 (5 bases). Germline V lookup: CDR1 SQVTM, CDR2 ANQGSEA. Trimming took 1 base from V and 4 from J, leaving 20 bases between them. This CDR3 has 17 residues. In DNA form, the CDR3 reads TGCAGCGTTGAAGGATCGGCCGGGGGTGCACTGGGAAACACCATATATTTT. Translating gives CSVEGSAGGALGNTIYF.

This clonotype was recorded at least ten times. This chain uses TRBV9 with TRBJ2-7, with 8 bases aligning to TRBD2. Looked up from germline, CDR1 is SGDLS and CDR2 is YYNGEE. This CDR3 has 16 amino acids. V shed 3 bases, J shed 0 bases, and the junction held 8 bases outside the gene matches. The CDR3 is CASSGPSSGGSYEQYF. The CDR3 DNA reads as TGTGCCAGCAGCGGCCCCAGCAGCGGGGGCTCCTACGAGCAGTACTTC.

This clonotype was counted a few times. CDR3 loop: CSAGNRYTDTQYF. CDR3 coding DNA: TGCAGTGCTGGAAACAGGTACACAGATACGCAGTATTTT. V gene TRBV20-1 combines with J gene TRBJ2-3, with TRBD1 as a possible D gene (5 bases). Trimming removed 5 bases at V and 2 bases at J, with 11 bases between. Germline CDR1 and CDR2: DFQATT and SNEGSKA (reference sequence). The CDR3 consists of 13 residues.

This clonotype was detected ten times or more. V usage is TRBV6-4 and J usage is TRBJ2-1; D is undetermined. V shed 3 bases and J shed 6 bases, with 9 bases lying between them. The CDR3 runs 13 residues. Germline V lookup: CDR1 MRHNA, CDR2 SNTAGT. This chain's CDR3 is CASSEYGLNEQFF. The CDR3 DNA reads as TGTGCCAGCAGTGAATACGGGCTCAATGAGCAGTTCTTC.

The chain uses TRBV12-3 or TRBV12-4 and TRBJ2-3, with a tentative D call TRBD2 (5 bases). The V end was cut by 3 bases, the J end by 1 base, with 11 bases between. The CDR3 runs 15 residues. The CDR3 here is CASSFRAAGTDTQYF. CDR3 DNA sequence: TGTGCCAGCAGTTTCAGAGCGGCCGGCACAGATACGCAGTATTTT.

This CDR3 is CSVETGARNEQYF. Here the CDR3 DNA reads TGCAGCGTTGAGACGGGTGCTCGGAACGAGCAGTACTTC. The V gene is TRBV29-1, the J gene TRBJ2-7; the D is unclear. The CDR3 length is 13 residues. In germline, CDR1 is SQVTM, CDR2 ANQGSEA. The V and J ends lost 3 bases and 5 bases respectively, with 14 bases between them.

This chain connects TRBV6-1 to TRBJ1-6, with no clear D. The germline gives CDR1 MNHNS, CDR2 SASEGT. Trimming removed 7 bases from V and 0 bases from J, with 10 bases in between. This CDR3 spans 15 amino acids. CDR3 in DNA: TGTGCCAGCATCCCGAGAAGCTCCTATAATTCACCCCTCCACTTT. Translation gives CASIPRSSYNSPLHF.

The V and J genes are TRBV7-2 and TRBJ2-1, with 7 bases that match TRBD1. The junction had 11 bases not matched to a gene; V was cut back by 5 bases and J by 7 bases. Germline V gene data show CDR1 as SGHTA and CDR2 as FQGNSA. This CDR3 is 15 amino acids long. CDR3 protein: CASSARQGVGNEQFF. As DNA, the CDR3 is TGTGCCAGCAGCGCCCGACAGGGAGTGGGTAATGAGCAGTTCTTC.

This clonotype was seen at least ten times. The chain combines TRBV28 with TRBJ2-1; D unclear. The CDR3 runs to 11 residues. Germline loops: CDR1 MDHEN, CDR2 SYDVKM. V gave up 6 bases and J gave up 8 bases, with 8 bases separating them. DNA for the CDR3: TGTGCCAGCAGGGGCGTGGATGAGCAGTTCTTC. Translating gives CASRGVDEQFF. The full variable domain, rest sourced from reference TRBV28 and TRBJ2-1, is DVKVTQSSRYLVKRTGEKVFLECVQDMDHENMFWYRQDPGLGLRLIYFSYDVKMKEKGDIPEGYSVSREKKERFSLILESASTNQTSMYLCASRGVDEQFFGPGTRLTVL.

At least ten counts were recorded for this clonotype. CDR3 nucleotides: TGCGCCAGCGCACCGGGACTAGCTCCCTACAATGAGCAGTTCTTC. Amino acids: CASAPGLAPYNEQFF. The chain is built from TRBV4-3 and TRBJ2-1, with TRBD2 identical over 9 bases. Trimming removed 8 bases from V and 2 bases from J; junction bases left unmatched: 7. The germline gives CDR1 LGHNA, CDR2 YSLEER. The CDR3 spans 15 residues.